This T cell receptor (beta chain) originates from a study of Tregs in tolerant kidney transplant recipients. CDR3 length equals 14 residues. Germline CDR1 reads SGHRS; CDR2 reads YFSETQ. V was cut by 5 bases and J by 0 bases, with 9 bases left in between. On this clone itself: Its specificity is not known.

Measured with immunoSEQ multiplex PCR; TCRdb has only the in-frame clones, and not every one. Of about 120,000 clones in the sample, 92% were seen once. CD4+CD25+CD127- Tregs, CD4+CD25- non-Tregs, CD4 and CD8 cells were sorted. Findings and caveats of the study: The small number of patients limits these findings pending further validation. Biological reproducibility was not directly addressed in this study.

The chain carries TRBV5-1 and TRBJ2-1; D unclear. This TCR was sampled from a human donor in good health. Sequencing was performed on CD4+ T cells from blood. CDR3 residues: CASRDGYSYNEQFF. DNA of the CDR3: TGCGCCAGCAGGGACGGATACTCCTACAATGAGCAGTTCTTC. Filled out from reference TRBV5-1 and TRBJ2-1, the complete variable domain reads KAGVTQTPRYLIKTRGQQVTLSCSPISGHRSVSWYQQTPGQGLQFLFEYFSETQRNKGNFPGRFSGRQFSNSRSEMNVSTLELGDSALYLCASRDGYSYNEQFFGPGTRLTVL.